The 6 T cell receptor beta chains listed next were all sequenced from one sample in a study of T cells in Graves' hyperthyroidism and ophthalmopathy. Amplified TCR beta CDR3 regions came from RNA transcripts. HTBI primers were the set used in a first-round RT-PCR of the TCR CDR3. One entry per CDR3 protein results from TCRdb running MiXCR on the multiplex PCR reads. The sample yields 460,000 or so distinct CDR3 sequences, approximately 15% seen once. The source material was blood. The receptors were sampled from a woman aged 18-29 years with Graves' hyperthyroidism.

The sample holds a few counts of this clonotype. Since a much larger clone is just one base distant, this may be a read error. This sequence joins TRBV2 and TRBJ1-1; no clear D gene. From germline, CDR1 is SNHLY and CDR2 FYNNEI. The CDR3 has 13 residues. Trimming stripped 11 bases from V and 0 bases from J, with 13 bases between. In nucleotides, the CDR3 is TGTGCCCAGGTCCGGGAACTGAACACTGAAGCTTTCTTT. The encoded protein is CAQVRELNTEAFF.

As to this clonotype: A much larger clonotype is one base distant, so this may be a read error. The chain is built from TRBV29-1 and TRBJ2-5, with D possibly matching TRBD1 (7 bases). The DNA end favors TRBJ2-1, so the J call may be wrong. From germline, CDR1 is SQVTM and CDR2 ANQGSEA. This CDR3 has 11 residues. The CDR3 nucleotides read TGCAGCGTTGACAGGGGGGAGACCCAGTTCTTC. Its protein product is CSVDRGETQFF.

The chain uses TRBV28 and TRBJ2-7; D may be TRBD2 (6 bases). The V end was cut by 8 bases, the J end by 0 bases, with 11 bases between. The CDR3 has 13 residues. Looked up from germline, CDR1 is MDHEN and CDR2 is SYDVKM. The CDR3 DNA is TGTGCCAGCGGGAGGACCCTCTCCTACGAGCAGTACGTC. Translating gives CASGRTLSYEQYV.

This clonotype was detected a few times. The chain combines TRBV7-3 with TRBJ1-3; tentatively, D is TRBD1 (6 bases). The CDR3 has 14 amino acids. Trimming took off 5 bases at V and 5 bases at J, with 13 bases between the two ends. In germline, CDR1 is SGHTA, CDR2 FQGTGA. CDR3: CASSDGGRRNTIYF. CDR3 coding DNA: TGTGCCAGCAGCGACGGGGGGCGGCGAAACACCATATATTTT.

This clonotype was counted many times. J is TRBJ2-5 and V is TRBV7-3; maybe TRBD2 (5 bases). Germline lookup yields CDR1 SGHTA and CDR2 FQGTGA. The CDR3 spans 15 residues. The germline V and J ends were trimmed by 5 bases and 5 bases, with 18 bases remaining between them. The CDR3 sequence: CASSLSESRLETQYF. The CDR3 DNA follows: TGTGCCAGCAGCCTTAGCGAGAGCAGGTTGGAGACCCAGTACTTC.

This clonotype was counted at least ten times. The chain has TRBV2 and TRBJ2-2; tentative D call: TRBD1 (5 bases). The CDR3 sequence is 13 residues long. The V end was cut by 4 bases, the J end by 4 bases, with 7 bases between. Germline V gene data show CDR1 as SNHLY and CDR2 as FYNNEI. CDR3 DNA sequence: TGTGCCAGCAGTGGACAGTCCACCGGGGAGCTGTTTTTT. Its protein is CASSGQSTGELFF.